The clone carrying this TCR beta chain was seen once. J lost 2 bases, V lost 4 bases, and 3 bases had no gene match. Germline V gene lookup returns CDR1 LNHDA and CDR2 SQIVND (reference sequence). This CDR3 comprises 15 residues. The record originates from a study of CD8 T cells in Susac syndrome. Reverse transcription of 0.5 to 1 ug RNA used random hexamers. TCRdb reanalysed the immunoSEQ multiplex PCR reads using MiXCR and keeps one entry per CDR3 protein. The sample carries approximately 110,000 distinct CDR3 sequences, just under 95% recorded once. The sequence was obtained from a human donor in good health. What was sequenced was CD4+ T cells from PBMCs. The rearrangement uses TRBV19 and TRBJ2-1, with 9 positions matching TRBD1. The CDR3 reads CASSRGQGPYNEQFF. The CDR3 DNA is TGTGCCAGTAGTAGGGGACAGGGTCCCTACAATGAGCAGTTCTTC.